This T cell receptor beta chain was sequenced for a study of shared clonotypes between healthy human individuals. CD45RO-negative, CCR7-selected cells formed the naive CD8 fraction, which excluded terminally differentiated effector memory CD45RA+ cells. Generated by immunoSEQ multiplex PCR, the TCRdb table keeps only in-frame clones and is missing some. There are about 2.1 million clones in the sample; 93% occur only once, and more than 1.5% lies in the top ten. The TCR sequence derives from a man aged 18 to 29 in good health. Some clones in this sample may be carry-over from other donors' samples. The sequencing sample was made of naive CD8+ T cells from PBMCs.

The chain's CDR3 is CASSVGDLGGNQPQHF. The DNA for the CDR3 is TGTGCCAGCAGCGTGGGGGACCTGGGCGGGAATCAGCCCCAGCATTTT. This rearrangement joins TRBV9 to TRBJ1-5; D is possibly TRBD1 (5 bases). The CDR3 covers 16 residues. V was clipped by 2 bases and J by 4 bases, with 16 bases between them. Germline-derived CDR1 and CDR2 are SGDLS and YYNGEE.